What follows describes a single T cell receptor beta chain. Its target is not known. The sample comes from a study of T cell responses to AZD1222 COVID-19 vaccine. Study summary: Pooled in the analysis were second doses at about 4 or about 12 weeks. Findings and caveats of the study: Regions 160-218 and 743-854 held dominance among vaccine-associated CD4 TCRs, which spanned spike. Breadth and depth of Spike-specific TCRs rose after two AZD1222 doses. Nearly half of the spike-specific TCRs reportedly recognize variant regions that carry no mutations.

V lost 0 bases and J 3 bases, leaving 18 bases between the germline ends. Germline V gene lookup returns CDR1 LNHNV and CDR2 YYDKDF (reference sequence). CDR3 length: 18 amino acids. TCRdb's copy holds only in-frame clones and misses some; the assay was immunoSEQ multiplex PCR. The sample lists 65,000 to 70,000 clones, 88% occurring once. This receptor was obtained from an adult in good health. Sequenced material: peripheral blood, taken on day 0 of AZD1222 vaccination. The chain couples TRBV15 to TRBJ2-4; D may be TRBD2 (5 bases). The CDR3 sequence: CATSRDNSASLIKNIQYF. DNA for the CDR3: TGTGCCACCAGCAGAGATAATTCGGCTAGCTTGATCAAAAACATTCAGTACTTC.